This entry lists 8 T cell receptor beta chains sequenced from one sample in a study of blood T cell repertoires in COVID-19. Assay used: immunoSEQ multiplex PCR; TCRdb lists only in-frame clones, some missing. The sample has about 70,000 clones, around 90% seen once. Input material: peripheral blood. These receptors all come from a human donor in a cohort sampled during active COVID-19.

This clone was recorded a few times. CDR3 nucleotide sequence: TGTGCCAGCAGTTATGACAGGGCCAGCAATTCACCCCTCCACTTT. Translating it yields CASSYDRASNSPLHF. The genes are TRBV6-5 and TRBJ1-6, with 7 nucleotides matching TRBD1. The ends lost 3 bases at V and 7 bases at J; junction bases unmatched: 6. The CDR3 loop spans 15 amino acids. Germline loops: CDR1 MNHEY, CDR2 SVGAGI.

CDR3: CASSTDRGRDTQYF. In DNA form, the CDR3 reads TGTGCCAGCAGTACGGACAGGGGAAGGGATACGCAGTATTTT. The chain has TRBV2 and TRBJ2-3; 9 bases agree with TRBD1. This CDR3 is 14 amino acids long. Trimming took 5 bases from V and 6 from J; bases not matched to a gene: 6. The V gene's germline CDR1 is SNHLY and CDR2 FYNNEI.

The chain employs TRBV5-4 and TRBJ2-7, with 7 bases fitting TRBD1. Trimming removed 4 bases from V and 4 bases from J; junction bases left unmatched: 5. The CDR3 contains 13 residues. Germline CDR1 is SGHNT and CDR2 is YYREEE (reference sequence). CDR3 in DNA: TGTGCCAGCAGCGATACAGGGGTTTACGAGCAGTACTTC. Residues: CASSDTGVYEQYF.

The chain uses TRBV6-1 and TRBJ2-5, with TRBD1 identical over 11 bases. The length of the CDR3 is 17 residues. After removal of 4 bases from V and 1 base from J, the junction contained 8 bases not matched to a gene. CDR1 is MNHNS, CDR2 SASEGT, per germline. CDR3 loop: CASSGSTGTGGQETQYF. The CDR3 nucleotides are TGTGCCAGCAGTGGGAGCACCGGGACAGGGGGCCAAGAGACCCAGTACTTC.

This chain uses TRBV4-3 with TRBJ1-4; D remains ambiguous. The CDR3 runs to 15 residues. Trimming pared 0 bases from V and 6 bases from J, leaving 11 bases between. Per the germline V gene, CDR1 is LGHNA and CDR2 is YSLEER. CDR3 sequence (DNA): TGCGCCAGCAGCCAAGATTTGAGGTTGGATGAAAAACTGTTTTTT. This translates into CASSQDLRLDEKLFF.

The chain carries TRBV18 and TRBJ1-2; no firm D call. Trimming shortened V by 2 bases and J by 2 bases, and 12 bases separated the two germline ends. The germline V gene encodes CDR1 KGHSH and CDR2 LQKENI. CDR3 length: 15 residues. The CDR3 is CASSPSVTRNYGYTF. The CDR3 DNA reads TGTGCCAGCTCACCAAGTGTAACCCGGAACTATGGCTACACCTTC.

This sequence joins TRBV7-2 and TRBJ2-1; TRBD2 is a possible D gene (5 bases). Germline CDR1 and CDR2: SGHTA and FQGNSA. V shed 1 base and J shed 0 bases, with 10 bases lying between them. The CDR3 contains 16 residues. DNA of the CDR3: TGTGCCAGCAGCTTAGTTCGGAGGAGCTCCTACAATGAGCAGTTCTTC. It is translated as CASSLVRRSSYNEQFF.

The count of this clone is one. The genes are TRBV28 and TRBJ2-7; D possibly corresponds to TRBD1 (7 bases). Germline V gene sequence: CDR1 MDHEN, CDR2 SYDVKM. The length of the CDR3 is 16 residues. V lost 6 bases to trimming and J lost 1 base, with 19 bases between them. The CDR3 loop reads CASSPLGQGGSYEQYF. In DNA, the CDR3 is TGTGCCAGCAGCCCCCTCGGGCAGGGGGGATCCTACGAGCAGTACTTC.